A selection of T cell receptor beta chains follows, all from one sample in a study of cytomegalovirus exposure and HLA in healthy donors. Profiled with immunoSEQ multiplex PCR; TCRdb holds only in-frame clones, not every one. The table includes roughly 160,000 clones, about 85% detected once. Specimen: PBMCs. The receptor set was obtained from a man under 40 in good health and CMV-seropositive. CDR3s include the opening cysteine and the closing phenylalanine or tryptophan. A D gene is named only where the DNA matches it firmly. For some rows the clone size is stated as once, few or many, or as a class when expanded; others skip it.

CDR3 DNA	CDR3 protein	V gene	J gene	D gene	clone size
TGTGCCAGCAGCTCGGTCGGGTGGGGCTACACCTTC	CASSSVGWGYTF	TRBV7-2	TRBJ1-2	NA	NA
TGCGCCAGCAGCCTTCCGGACAGTCAGCCCCAGCATTTT	CASSLPDSQPQHF	TRBV5-1	TRBJ1-5	NA	few
TGTGCCGGCAGTGCCCACGACAGGGTGGTTGAAAAACTGTTTTTT	CAGSAHDRVVEKLFF	TRBV6-1	TRBJ1-4	TRBD1	NA
TGCGCCAGCAGCCAAGTCGCCCTAGCGTGGAGCTCCTACAATGAGCAGTTCTTC	CASSQVALAWSSYNEQFF	TRBV4-1	TRBJ2-1	NA	NA
TGTGCCAGCAGCCAAGATCCAGGCGTCCCATCCTACGAGCAGTACTTC	CASSQDPGVPSYEQYF	TRBV4-2	TRBJ2-7	NA	NA
TGTGCCAGCAGCTTATTTAGCGGGATCTACAATGAGCAGTTCTTC	CASSLFSGIYNEQFF	TRBV7-9	TRBJ2-1	TRBD2	NA
TGTGCCACAGCGTACGTCCGGACAGAAGAGACCCAGTACTTC	CATAYVRTEETQYF	TRBV6-5	TRBJ2-5	NA	NA
TGTGCCAGCAGCTTAGCGCGGCTAGCGGGGAAAGAGACCCAGTACTTC	CASSLARLAGKETQYF	TRBV7-2	TRBJ2-5	TRBD2	NA
TGCGCCAGCAGCCAAGCTTCGGCGGGGGGGTTCGAGCAGTATTTT	CASSQASAGGFEQYF	TRBV4-1	TRBJ2-3	TRBD2	NA
TGTGCCAGCAGCTTGGTACTAGCTAATGAGCAGTTCTTC	CASSLVLANEQFF	TRBV5-8	TRBJ2-1	NA	NA
TGTGCCAGCAGTTTAAGGGGTATCAATCAGCCCCAGCATTTT	CASSLRGINQPQHF	TRBV27	TRBJ1-5	NA	NA
TGCGCCAGCAGCCAGGGGGCCCCAGATACGCAGTATTTT	CASSQGAPDTQYF	TRBV10-1	TRBJ2-3	TRBD1	NA
TGTGCCAGTTTTAAGAACACTGAAGCTTTCTTT	CASFKNTEAFF	TRBV19	TRBJ1-1	NA	few
TGTGCCACCAGCAGTAGCGGGGGAAACACCGGGGAGCTGTTTTTT	CATSSSGGNTGELFF	TRBV15	TRBJ2-2	TRBD2	NA
TGTGCCAGCAGTTTAGGAGGGGAGCAGTACTTC	CASSLGGEQYF	TRBV27	TRBJ2-7	NA	NA
TGTGCCAGCAGCTGGACTCACACAGATACGCAGTATTTT	CASSWTHTDTQYF	TRBV5-6	TRBJ2-3	NA	NA
TGTGCCAGCAGCGGGCCGGGACGGGGGAGGACAGAGACCCAGTACTTC	CASSGPGRGRTETQYF	TRBV7-9	TRBJ2-5	NA	NA
TGCGCCAGCAGTCTTTTAGTGTTCAATCAGCCCCAGCATTTT	CASSLLVFNQPQHF	TRBV10-1	TRBJ1-5	NA	NA
TGTGCCACCAGCAGAGAGGGGGCAGAACATACTGAAGCTTTCTTT	CATSREGAEHTEAFF	TRBV15	TRBJ1-1	NA	NA
TGCGCCAGCAGCTTGGGGAGTAACACTGAAGCTTTCTTT	CASSLGSNTEAFF	TRBV5-1	TRBJ1-1	NA	once
TGTGCCAGCAGCTTAGATCTGACAGCTCATGGCTACACCTTC	CASSLDLTAHGYTF	TRBV11-2	TRBJ1-2	NA	NA
TGTGCCAGTAGTATAGATGCGGCTAATGAAAAACTGTTTTTT	CASSIDAANEKLFF	TRBV19	TRBJ1-4	NA	NA
TGTGCCAGCAGCTTTAAACTAGCGGGAAAGAGGACAAGAAATGAGCAGTTCTTC	CASSFKLAGKRTRNEQFF	TRBV7-9	TRBJ2-1	TRBD2	NA
TGTTCCAGCAGCTCGCCCGGACTAGCGGCTACCTACGAGCAGTACTTC	CSSSSPGLAATYEQYF	TRBV7-9	TRBJ2-7	TRBD2	NA
TGTGCCAGTAGTGGGGACAGGTTGCCCCTATCTGGGGCCAACGTCCTGACTTTC	CASSGDRLPLSGANVLTF	TRBV19	TRBJ2-6	TRBD1	NA
TGTGCCACCAGCAGACCCGCCAAGCAACTCTGGGACAGCTCCTACGAGCAGTACTTC	CATSRPAKQLWDSSYEQYF	TRBV15	TRBJ2-7	TRBD1	once